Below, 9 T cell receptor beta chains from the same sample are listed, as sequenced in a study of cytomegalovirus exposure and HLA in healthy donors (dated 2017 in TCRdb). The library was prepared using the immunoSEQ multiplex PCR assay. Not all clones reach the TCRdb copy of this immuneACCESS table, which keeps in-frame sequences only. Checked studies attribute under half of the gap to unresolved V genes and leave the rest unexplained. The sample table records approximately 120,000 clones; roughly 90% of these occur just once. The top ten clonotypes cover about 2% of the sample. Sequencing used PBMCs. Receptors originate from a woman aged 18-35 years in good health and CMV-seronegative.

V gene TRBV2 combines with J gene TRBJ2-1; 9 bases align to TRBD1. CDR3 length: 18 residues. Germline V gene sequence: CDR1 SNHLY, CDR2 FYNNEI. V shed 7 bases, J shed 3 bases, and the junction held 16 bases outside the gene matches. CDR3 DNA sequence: TGTGCCAGCAATTTTCCCAAAACAGGACAGGGGAGCTACAATGAGCAGTTCTTC. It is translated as CASNFPKTGQGSYNEQFF.

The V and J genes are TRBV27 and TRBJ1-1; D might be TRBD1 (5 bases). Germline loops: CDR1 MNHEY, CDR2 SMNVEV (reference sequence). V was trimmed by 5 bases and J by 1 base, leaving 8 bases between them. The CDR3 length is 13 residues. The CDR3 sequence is CASSRGRNTEAFF. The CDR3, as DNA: TGTGCCAGCAGTAGGGGCAGGAACACTGAAGCTTTCTTT.

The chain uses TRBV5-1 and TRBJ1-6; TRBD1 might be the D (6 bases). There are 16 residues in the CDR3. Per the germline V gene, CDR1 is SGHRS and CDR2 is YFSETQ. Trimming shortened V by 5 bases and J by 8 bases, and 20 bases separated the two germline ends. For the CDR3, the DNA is TGCGCCAGCAGACCCGGAGGGGGAGGGAGCGATTCACCCCTCCACTTT. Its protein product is CASRPGGGGSDSPLHF.

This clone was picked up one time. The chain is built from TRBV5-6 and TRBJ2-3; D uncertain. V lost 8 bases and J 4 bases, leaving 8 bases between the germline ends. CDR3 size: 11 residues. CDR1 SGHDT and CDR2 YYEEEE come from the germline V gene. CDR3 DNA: TGTGCCAGTCCTCGGTCAGATACGCAGTATTTT. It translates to CASPRSDTQYF.

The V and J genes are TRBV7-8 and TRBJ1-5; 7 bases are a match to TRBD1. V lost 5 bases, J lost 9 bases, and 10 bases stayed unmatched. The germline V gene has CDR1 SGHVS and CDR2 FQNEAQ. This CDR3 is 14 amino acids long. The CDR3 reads CASSARDRVAPQHF. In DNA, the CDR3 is TGTGCCAGCAGCGCCCGAGACAGGGTCGCGCCCCAGCATTTT.

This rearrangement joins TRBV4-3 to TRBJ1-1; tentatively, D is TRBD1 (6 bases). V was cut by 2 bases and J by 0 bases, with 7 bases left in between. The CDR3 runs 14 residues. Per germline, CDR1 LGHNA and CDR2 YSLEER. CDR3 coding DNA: TGCGCCAGCAGCCAACAGGGGATGAACACTGAAGCTTTCTTT. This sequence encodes CASSQQGMNTEAFF.

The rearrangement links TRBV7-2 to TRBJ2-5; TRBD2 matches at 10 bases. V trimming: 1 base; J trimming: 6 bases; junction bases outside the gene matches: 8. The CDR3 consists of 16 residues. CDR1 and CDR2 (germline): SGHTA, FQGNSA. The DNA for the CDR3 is TGTGCCAGCAGCTTAGGGGTAGCGGGGGGATGGAAGACCCAGTACTTC. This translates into CASSLGVAGGWKTQYF.

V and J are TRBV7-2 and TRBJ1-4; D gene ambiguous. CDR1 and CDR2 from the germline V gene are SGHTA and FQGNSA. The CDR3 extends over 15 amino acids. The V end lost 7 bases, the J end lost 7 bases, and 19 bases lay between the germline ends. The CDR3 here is CASTLGGFGTEKLFF. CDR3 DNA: TGTGCCAGCACGCTCGGAGGTTTTGGTACTGAAAAACTGTTTTTT. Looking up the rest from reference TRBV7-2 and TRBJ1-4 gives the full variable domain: GAGVSQSPSNKVTEKGKDVELRCDPISGHTALYWYRQSLGQGLEFLIYFQGNSAPDKSGLPSDRFSAERTGGSVSTLTIQRTQQEDSAVYLCASTLGGFGTEKLFFGSGTQLSVL.

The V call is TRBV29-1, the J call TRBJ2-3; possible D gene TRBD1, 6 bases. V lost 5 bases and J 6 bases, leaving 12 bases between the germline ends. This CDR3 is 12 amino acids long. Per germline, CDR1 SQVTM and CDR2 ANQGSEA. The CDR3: CSVTDSLDTQYF. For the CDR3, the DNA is TGCAGCGTTACGGACAGTCTGGATACGCAGTATTTT.